One sample yielded the 18 T cell receptor beta chains listed below, sequenced in a study of T cell responses to AZD1222 COVID-19 vaccine. Some clones are missing from TCRdb's copy, which holds only in-frame ones; the method was immunoSEQ multiplex PCR. Of 120,000 to 150,000 clones in the sample, 82% are singletons; the top ten hold around 4.1%. This specimen consisted of peripheral blood, obtained on day 0 of MenACWY control vaccination. Source of these receptors: an adult in good health.

The CDR3: CASSEAQGWGGYTF. For the CDR3, the DNA is TGTGCCAGCAGTGAAGCACAGGGGTGGGGTGGCTACACCTTC. V is TRBV25-1 and J is TRBJ1-2; 7 bases are shared with TRBD1. This CDR3 contains 14 residues. Unmatched junction bases numbered 7, after V lost 2 bases and J lost 7 bases. CDR1 and CDR2 from the germline V gene are MGHDK and SYGVNS.

The chain links TRBV7-3 to TRBJ2-5; 7 bases match TRBD2. There are 14 residues in the CDR3. V gave up 5 bases and J gave up 5 bases; unmatched junction bases: 8. CDR1 and CDR2 (germline): SGHTA, FQGTGA. CDR3 sequence: CASSVSGVEETQYF. Written as DNA, the CDR3 is TGTGCCAGCAGCGTCAGCGGGGTCGAGGAGACCCAGTACTTC. The variable domain in full, completed from reference TRBV7-3 and TRBJ2-5, reads GAGVSQTPSNKVTEKGKYVELRCDPISGHTALYWYRQSLGQGPEFLIYFQGTGAADDSGLPNDRFFAVRPEGSVSTLKIQRTERGDSAVYLCASSVSGVEETQYFGPGTRLLVL.

J is TRBJ1-4 and V is TRBV15; unclear D gene. Between the trimmed V and J ends, which lost 2 bases and 4 bases, there was a span of 5 bases. The germline CDR1 and CDR2 sequences are LNHNV and YYDKDF (reference sequence). The CDR3 loop spans 13 amino acids. The CDR3 DNA follows: TGTGCCACCAGCAGAAGAGGTAATGAAAAACTGTTTTTT. This encodes CATSRRGNEKLFF. Based on the CDR3 plus reference TRBV15 and TRBJ1-4, the full variable domain is DAMVIQNPRYQVTQFGKPVTLSCSQTLNHNVMYWYQQKSSQAPKLLFHYYDKDFNNEADTPDNFQSRRPNTSFCFLDIRSPGLGDTAMYLCATSRRGNEKLFFGSGTQLSVL.

A remark on this clone: An end of the junction does not agree with germline; a read error may underlie this. The genes are TRBV6-1 and TRBJ1-2; D unresolved. In germline, CDR1 is MNHNS, CDR2 SASEGT. The length of the CDR3 is 12 residues. The CDR3 DNA reads as TGTGCCAGCACTGAAGGGTACTATGGCTACACCTTC. Protein sequence: CASTEGYYGYTF.

This rearrangement joins TRBV11-2 to TRBJ2-5; D might be TRBD1 or TRBD2, each matching 5 bases. Germline V gives CDR1 SGHAT, CDR2 FQNNGV. Trimming removed 5 bases from V and 5 bases from J, with 21 bases in between. This CDR3 is 16 amino acids long. The CDR3 DNA reads as TGTGCCAGCAGCCAACTCCCCGGGGCCTCTGTGGAGACCCAGTACTTC. It is translated as CASSQLPGASVETQYF.

The chain couples TRBV2 to TRBJ1-6, with 7 bases that match TRBD1. The CDR3 consists of 14 residues. V lost 5 bases, J lost 6 bases, and 4 bases stayed unmatched. Looked up from germline, CDR1 is SNHLY and CDR2 is FYNNEI. The CDR3 DNA reads TGTGCCAGCAGTCGGACAGGCCGTAATTCACCCCTCCACTTT. The encoded protein is CASSRTGRNSPLHF.

This chain connects TRBV5-1 to TRBJ2-2; D is undetermined. CDR3 length: 16 amino acids. Germline CDR1 is SGHRS and CDR2 is YFSETQ. The V end was cut by 5 bases, the J end by 6 bases, with 20 bases between. The CDR3 sequence: CASSKTRTSPAGELFF. The CDR3 DNA is TGCGCCAGCAGTAAAACCCGGACGTCGCCGGCCGGGGAGCTGTTTTTT.

V usage is TRBV6-5 and J usage is TRBJ1-4; D gene unclear. V was shortened by 6 bases and J by 8 bases, with 16 bases between the two germline ends. Per the germline V gene, CDR1 is MNHEY and CDR2 is SVGAGI. CDR3 length equals 14 residues. In DNA, the CDR3 is TGTGCCAGCAGCAGTACAAGGGCCGGCGAAAAACTGTTTTTT. This translates into CASSSTRAGEKLFF.

The V gene is TRBV5-4, the J gene TRBJ1-6; no clear D. V lost 2 bases, J lost 8 bases, and 20 bases lay in between. The CDR3 covers 17 residues. Germline CDR1 and CDR2: SGHNT and YYREEE (reference sequence). CDR3 coding DNA: TGTGCCAGCAGCTTCGCGGCAGGTGGTCCGCCGCATTCACCCCTCCACTTT. Translated, it gives CASSFAAGGPPHSPLHF.

The chain is built from TRBV6-5 and TRBJ1-3; D is possibly TRBD1 (5 bases). CDR3 size: 14 residues. The germline gives CDR1 MNHEY, CDR2 SVGAGI. Trimming stripped 10 bases from V and 0 bases from J, with 13 bases between. CDR3 in amino acids: CATGGLYSGNTIYF. The CDR3 nucleotides are TGTGCCACCGGGGGACTTTACTCTGGAAACACCATATATTTT.

The rearrangement joins TRBV5-4 to TRBJ2-7, with D perhaps matching TRBD1 (7 bases). This CDR3 region has 15 residues. V was cut by 6 bases and J by 1 base, with 17 bases left in between. Per the germline V gene, CDR1 is SGHNT and CDR2 is YYREEE (reference sequence). The chain's CDR3 is CASTNTGEESYEQYF. The CDR3 DNA is TGTGCCAGCACCAATACAGGGGAGGAATCCTACGAGCAGTACTTC.

By sample fraction, this clone is medium-sized. The rearrangement joins TRBV2 to TRBJ1-1; perhaps TRBD1 as D (5 bases). The germline CDR1 and CDR2 sequences are SNHLY and FYNNEI. The CDR3 contains 13 residues. V lost 11 bases and J lost 4, with 17 bases in between. In DNA form, the CDR3 reads TGTGCCGCAGAGGATAGGGGTGGCACTGAAGCTTTCTTT. It yields the protein CAAEDRGGTEAFF.

CDR3 amino acids: CASSDRQGAEAFF. The CDR3 nucleotides read TGTGCCAGCAGCGATCGACAGGGCGCTGAAGCTTTCTTT. The V gene is TRBV9, the J gene TRBJ1-1; 7 nucleotides line up with TRBD1. The CDR3 runs to 13 residues. The ends lost 3 bases at V and 6 bases at J; junction bases unmatched: 5. CDR1 and CDR2 (germline): SGDLS, YYNGEE.

This clone was seen more than once but under ten times. The V gene is TRBV5-4, the J gene TRBJ2-5; no reliable D call. Germline V gene lookup returns CDR1 SGHNT and CDR2 YYREEE (reference sequence). Trimming cost V 4 bases and J 2 bases, with 15 bases left between them. The CDR3 has 15 residues. CDR3: CASSSAYGRQETQYF. Written as DNA, the CDR3 is TGTGCCAGCAGCAGTGCTTACGGGCGGCAAGAGACCCAGTACTTC.

This rearrangement joins TRBV7-3 to TRBJ2-2; TRBD2 matches 11 bases. The CDR3 is 20 amino acids. The V and J ends lost 0 bases and 5 bases, in that order; junction bases with no gene match: 14. Per the germline V gene, CDR1 is SGHTA and CDR2 is FQGTGA. The DNA for the CDR3 is TGTGCCAGCAGCTTAACCAAGACTAGCGGGGCTGGAAGGGGGACCGGGGAGCTGTTTTTT. It specifies CASSLTKTSGAGRGTGELFF.

DNA of the CDR3: TGTGCCAGCAGTTATGGGGGTCTAAATTCACCCCTCCACTTT. Protein: CASSYGGLNSPLHF. The chain carries TRBV6-5 and TRBJ1-6; maybe TRBD1 (5 bases). Germline V gene sequence: CDR1 MNHEY, CDR2 SVGAGI. The CDR3 extends over 14 amino acids. Between the trimmed V and J ends, which lost 3 bases and 7 bases, there was a span of 10 bases.

V is TRBV10-1 and J is TRBJ2-1, with 9 bases lining up with TRBD2. The V gene end was trimmed by 6 bases and the J gene end by 4 bases; junction bases not matched to a gene: 10. This CDR3 spans 16 amino acids. From germline, CDR1 is WNHNN and CDR2 SYGVQD (reference sequence). CDR3 amino acids: CASSLTLGLAYNEQFF. The DNA for the CDR3 is TGCGCCAGCAGCCTGACCTTGGGACTAGCATACAATGAGCAGTTCTTC.

The rearrangement uses TRBV7-9 and TRBJ1-2, with D unclear. Germline-derived CDR1 and CDR2 are SEHNR and FQNEAQ (reference sequence). Deletions cut 2 bases from V and 1 base from J, with 14 bases between. The CDR3 has 16 residues. CDR3 sequence: CASSLLLGGYNYGYTF. CDR3 nucleotides: TGTGCCAGCAGCTTATTGCTGGGAGGCTATAACTATGGCTACACCTTC.